These T cell receptor beta chains were read from a single sample in a study of blood T cells in healthy people across ages. TCRdb re-called the 5' RACE reads with MiXCR, one entry per CDR3 protein. The profile shows 1.5 million to 2 million distinct CDR3 sequences, around half of them singletons. Specimen: blood. Source of these receptors: a woman aged 40 to 50 in good health. The CDR3 runs from the conserved cysteine through the conserved F or W. Part of the rows lack a size; the others show once, few, many or a class for expanded clones.

CDR3 protein | clone size | V gene
CSARRGRAGANVLTF | few | TRBV20-1
CASSQVLMNTEAFF | NA | TRBV4-1
CASRMGVSGPDTQYF | few | TRBV7-2
CASSLDRGYPYEQYF | few | TRBV5-5
CASSARTGSNEQYF | NA | TRBV9
CASSAPQTGFNEQFF | NA | TRBV6-1
CASSQDYQGFEQYF | few | TRBV4-3
CASRLWGKNTEAFF | NA | TRBV27
CASSQTGERDQYF | NA | TRBV18
CASSLELRAPSGYTF | few | TRBV7-2
CASSLVSGGVYYGYTF | NA | TRBV7-9
CASSKTGTGVGWQETQYF | NA | TRBV7-9
CASSVDGGGNTEAFF | NA | TRBV9
CSVEGISGASYEQYF | NA | TRBV29-1
CSVEGEVGDEQFF | few | TRBV29-1
CASSLVGGGLQETQYF | many | TRBV7-2
CASSPEHRLSEQYF | NA | TRBV18
CASSPEGVVTQYF | few | TRBV13
CASSLDGRSNQPQHF | NA | TRBV5-1
CASSLALSGAGYTF | few | TRBV11-1
CSVEERQGAGDTQYF | many | TRBV29-1
CASSRFVFDRDRRETQYF | few | TRBV7-2
CASKAGQANYGYTF | NA | TRBV28
CASSYSIYESTTEAFF | NA | TRBV6-2/TRBV6-3
CASSLASASNQGTQYF | few | TRBV7-2
CASSFRTVNYGYTF | NA | TRBV3-1
CASSSASGLIGTDTQYF | NA | TRBV13